What follows are 17 T cell receptor beta chains derived from one specimen sequenced in a study of shared clonotypes between healthy human individuals. The method was immunoSEQ multiplex PCR; TCRdb's version includes in-frame clones alone and lacks a portion of them. The data show some 2.1 million clones, with about 95% seen just once and about 1.1% held by the top ten. It was CD45RO-negative cells, positively selected for CCR7, that made up naive CD8 cells, with terminally differentiated effector memory CD45RA+ cells excluded. Sequencing was done on a sample of naive CD8+ T cells sorted from blood. The source is a man aged 18 to 29 in good health.

The chain employs TRBV5-6 and TRBJ1-3, with D possibly matching TRBD1 (5 bases). The CDR3 sequence is 16 residues long. Per the germline V gene, CDR1 is SGHDT and CDR2 is YYEEEE. The V gene lost 1 base and the J gene lost 2 bases, with 13 bases spanning the gap. CDR3 protein: CASSLWGSLPGNTIYF. The CDR3, as DNA: TGTGCCAGCAGCTTGTGGGGGAGCTTGCCTGGAAACACCATATATTTT. The whole variable domain, filled in from reference TRBV5-6 and TRBJ1-3, reads DAGVTQSPTHLIKTRGQQVTLRCSPKSGHDTVSWYQQALGQGPQFIFQYYEEEERQRGNFPDRFSGHQFPNYSSELNVNALLLGDSALYLCASSLWGSLPGNTIYFGEGSWLTVV.

This rearrangement joins TRBV13 to TRBJ2-5; 8 bases line up with TRBD2. CDR1 PRHDT and CDR2 FYEKMQ come from the germline V gene (reference sequence). This CDR3 has 15 amino acids. V lost 1 base to trimming and J lost 4 bases; unmatched junction nucleotides: 5. CDR3 loop: CASSLAGGLGETQYF. Here the CDR3 DNA reads TGTGCCAGCAGCTTAGCGGGAGGGTTAGGAGAGACCCAGTACTTC.

The rearrangement uses TRBV6-6 and TRBJ1-6; D ambiguous. Trimming cost V 6 bases and J 7 bases, with 10 bases left between them. The CDR3 length is 13 residues. Germline V CDR1 and CDR2: MNHNY, SVGAGI (reference sequence). The CDR3 sequence is CASSSGTNSPLHF. The CDR3 DNA follows: TGTGCCAGCAGCTCCGGCACAAATTCACCCCTCCACTTT.

The chain links TRBV6-1 to TRBJ2-1, with TRBD1 matching 9 bases. Germline CDR1 is MNHNS and CDR2 is SASEGT. V gave up 4 bases and J gave up 4 bases; unmatched junction bases: 8. The length of the CDR3 is 16 residues. The CDR3 loop is CASSVGGTGFYNEQFF. In DNA, the CDR3 is TGTGCCAGCAGTGTAGGCGGGACAGGGTTTTACAATGAGCAGTTCTTC.

The genes are TRBV19 and TRBJ2-1; possible D gene TRBD1, 6 bases. Trimming left V 5 bases short and J 0 bases short, with 14 bases between. Germline-derived CDR1 and CDR2 are LNHDA and SQIVND (reference sequence). The CDR3 covers 16 residues. CDR3 sequence: CASSPPGQSSYNEQFF. The DNA for the CDR3 is TGTGCCAGTAGTCCCCCCGGACAGAGCTCCTACAATGAGCAGTTCTTC.

As regards this clone: Other DNA variants within this sample encode the same CDR3. The chain links TRBV29-1 to TRBJ2-1; D uncertain. Germline lookup yields CDR1 SQVTM and CDR2 ANQGSEA. Trimming removed 4 bases at V and 6 bases at J, with 4 bases between. The CDR3 length is 10 residues. The DNA for the CDR3 is TGCAGCGTTGTTTCCAATGAGCAGTTCTTC. This gives the protein CSVVSNEQFF.

The chain joins TRBV6-1 to TRBJ1-2; 7 nucleotides agree with TRBD1. V lost 2 bases to trimming and J lost 8 bases; unmatched junction nucleotides: 17. The CDR3 has 17 residues. Per the germline V gene, CDR1 is MNHNS and CDR2 is SASEGT. The CDR3 loop reads CASSELWTGDLKGGYTF. The CDR3 bases are TGTGCCAGCAGTGAACTTTGGACAGGAGACCTGAAAGGAGGCTACACCTTC.

The gene calls are TRBV4-1 and TRBJ2-5, with D possibly being TRBD1 (6 bases). V was cut by 4 bases and J by 2 bases, with 20 bases left in between. The CDR3 covers 17 residues. Germline-derived CDR1 and CDR2 are MGHRA and YSYEKL. CDR3 DNA: TGCGCCAGCAGCCCCCTAGGGGTCAGGGGATCTCAAGAGACCCAGTACTTC. Translation: CASSPLGVRGSQETQYF.

J is TRBJ2-1 and V is TRBV13; 11 positions agree with TRBD1. Trimming at V came to 5 bases and at J to 3 bases, leaving 6 bases not matched to a gene. The CDR3 covers 16 residues. Per the germline V gene, CDR1 is PRHDT and CDR2 is FYEKMQ (reference sequence). The CDR3: CASSQTGTGGYNEQFF. The CDR3 DNA sequence: TGTGCCAGCAGCCAGACGGGGACAGGGGGCTACAATGAGCAGTTCTTC.

V usage is TRBV2 and J usage is TRBJ2-6; the D is unclear. This CDR3 region has 15 residues. The V gene lost 4 bases and the J gene lost 0 bases, with 7 bases spanning the gap. The V gene's germline CDR1 is SNHLY and CDR2 FYNNEI. CDR3 in amino acids: CASSGSGSGANVLTF. Written as DNA, the CDR3 is TGTGCCAGCAGTGGGTCGGGCTCTGGGGCCAACGTCCTGACTTTC.

The chain has TRBV4-2 and TRBJ2-3, with 15 positions matching TRBD2. CDR3 length: 18 residues. Per the germline V gene, CDR1 is LGHNA and CDR2 is YNFKEQ. The trim removed 0 bases at V and 6 bases at J, leaving 7 bases unmatched. The CDR3, as DNA: TGTGCCAGCAGCCAAGAACCCGGACTAGCGGGGGGGATTGATACGCAGTATTTT. It codes for CASSQEPGLAGGIDTQYF.

This clone occurred once. This chain joins TRBV4-3 and TRBJ2-3; D may be TRBD2 (5 bases). Germline-derived CDR1 and CDR2 are LGHNA and YSLEER. The V and J ends lost 0 bases and 0 bases respectively, with 13 bases between them. This CDR3 has 17 amino acids. As DNA, the CDR3 is TGCGCCAGCAGCCAAGATTTGAGCGGATTGAGCACAGATACGCAGTATTTT. It yields the protein CASSQDLSGLSTDTQYF.

The chain combines TRBV19 with TRBJ2-7, with D hard to call. The CDR3 has 15 residues. Trimming stripped 3 bases from V and 2 bases from J, with 14 bases between. Germline CDR1 and CDR2: LNHDA and SQIVND (reference sequence). CDR3 coding DNA: TGTGCCAGTAGTATTACGTTAGGAACCACCTACGAGCAGTACTTC. This encodes CASSITLGTTYEQYF.

This chain uses TRBV5-1 with TRBJ2-2, with D maybe TRBD1 (6 bases). V lost 1 base and J 0 bases, leaving 16 bases between the germline ends. Germline assignment: CDR1 SGHRS and CDR2 YFSETQ. The CDR3 loop spans 18 amino acids. The CDR3 nucleotides are TGCGCCAGCAGCTTGCCCATTCGGACAGCAGCGAACACCGGGGAGCTGTTTTTT. Translation gives CASSLPIRTAANTGELFF. The full variable domain, completed using reference TRBV5-1 and TRBJ2-2, is KAGVTQTPRYLIKTRGQQVTLSCSPISGHRSVSWYQQTPGQGLQFLFEYFSETQRNKGNFPGRFSGRQFSNSRSEMNVSTLELGDSALYLCASSLPIRTAANTGELFFGEGSRLTVL.

This chain joins TRBV19 and TRBJ2-5, with TRBD1 matching 7 bases. The CDR3 length is 12 residues. V dropped 10 bases and J dropped 5; count of bases not matched to a gene: 7. Germline values: CDR1 LNHDA, CDR2 SQIVND (reference sequence). In nucleotides, the CDR3 is TGTGCCACCGCGACAGGGATCGAGACCCAGTACTTC. Translation gives CATATGIETQYF.

The chain links TRBV27 to TRBJ2-7; tentatively, D is TRBD2 (5 bases). Germline V CDR1 and CDR2: MNHEY, SMNVEV (reference sequence). The V end was cut by 7 bases, the J end by 3 bases, with 16 bases between. CDR3 length: 14 residues. CDR3 in amino acids: CASTGVTKLYEQYF. For the CDR3, the DNA is TGTGCCAGCACCGGTGTGACTAAGCTCTACGAGCAGTACTTC.

This clone has at least ten counts. Other DNA sequences in the same sample also yield this CDR3. The gene calls are TRBV30 and TRBJ1-1; 8 nucleotides align to TRBD1. After removal of 4 bases from V and 3 bases from J, the junction contained 4 bases not matched to a gene. Germline V gives CDR1 GTSNPN, CDR2 SVGIG (reference sequence). This CDR3 region has 13 residues. CDR3 nucleotide sequence: TGTGCCTGGACTTTGGACAGGGACACTGAAGCTTTCTTT. The encoded protein is CAWTLDRDTEAFF. The full variable domain, its missing parts supplied by reference TRBV30 and TRBJ1-1, is SQTIHQWPATLVQPVGSPLSLECTVEGTSNPNLYWYRQAAGRGLQLLFYSVGIGQISSEVPQNLSASRPQDRQFILSSKKLLLSDSGFYLCAWTLDRDTEAFFGQGTRLTVV.